Each of the 14 T cell receptor beta chains below was sequenced from the same sample in a study of blood T cell repertoires in COVID-19. Produced via immunoSEQ multiplex PCR; TCRdb's table is partial and in-frame only. The data hold roughly 180,000 clones, with under 85% observed a single time. The specimen sequenced was peripheral blood. The receptors were gathered from a man aged 60-69 years who had recovered from COVID-19.

V and J are TRBV9 and TRBJ1-6; a weak D match, TRBD1 (5 bases). V gave up 4 bases and J gave up 8 bases, with 13 bases separating them. The CDR3 runs 14 residues. Germline assignment: CDR1 SGDLS and CDR2 YYNGEE. The CDR3 reads CASSSLGQYSPLHF. CDR3 sequence (DNA): TGTGCCAGCAGCTCTCTTGGACAATATTCACCCCTCCACTTT.

V and J are TRBV15 and TRBJ1-6; D remains unclear. This CDR3 has 16 amino acids. Trimming left V 2 bases short and J 8 bases short, with 16 bases between. Germline V CDR1 and CDR2: LNHNV, YYDKDF (reference sequence). The chain's CDR3 is CATSRTAPKAHSPLHF. The CDR3 DNA reads TGTGCCACCAGCAGAACCGCCCCCAAAGCTCATTCACCCCTCCACTTT.

The chain uses TRBV30 and TRBJ1-5; D ambiguous. Trimming stripped 8 bases from V and 1 base from J, with 9 bases between. The CDR3 sequence is 12 residues long. From germline, CDR1 is GTSNPN and CDR2 SVGIG (reference sequence). CDR3 loop: CAAGYSNQPQHF. DNA of the CDR3: TGTGCCGCGGGGTACAGCAATCAGCCCCAGCATTTT.

This clone has a handful of counts. This rearrangement joins TRBV19 to TRBJ1-2, with TRBD1 matching over 7 bases. V lost 9 bases to trimming and J lost 2 bases; unmatched junction nucleotides: 6. The CDR3 is made up of 13 amino acids. Germline-derived CDR1 and CDR2 are LNHDA and SQIVND (reference sequence). The CDR3 sequence is CASVTQGNYGYTF. The DNA for the CDR3 is TGTGCCAGCGTTACACAGGGGAACTATGGCTACACCTTC.

The V and J genes are TRBV24-1 and TRBJ1-5, with 7 bases identical to TRBD1. From germline, CDR1 is KGHDR and CDR2 SFDVKD. With 5 bases clipped from V and 4 bases from J, the junction kept 1 base outside the gene matches. The CDR3 loop spans 13 amino acids. The CDR3: CATSGQGNQPQHF. CDR3 nucleotide sequence: TGTGCCACCAGTGGACAGGGAAATCAGCCCCAGCATTTT.

The chain employs TRBV7-8 and TRBJ1-1; a weak D match, TRBD1 (5 bases). The germline V gene encodes CDR1 SGHVS and CDR2 FQNEAQ. The CDR3 sequence is 11 residues long. The V end was cut by 5 bases, the J end by 7 bases, with 8 bases between. The CDR3 is CASSHDSEAFF. CDR3 in DNA: TGTGCCAGCAGCCACGACAGTGAAGCTTTCTTT. Full variable domain (missing parts from reference TRBV7-8 and TRBJ1-1): GAGVSQSPRYKVAKRGQDVALRCDPISGHVSLFWYQQALGQGPEFLTYFQNEAQLDKSGLPSDRFFAERPEGSVSTLKIQRTQQEDSAVYLCASSHDSEAFFGQGTRLTVV.

V and J are TRBV7-6 and TRBJ1-5; maybe TRBD1 (6 bases). CDR1 and CDR2 from the germline V gene are SGHVS and FNYEAQ. The CDR3 contains 15 residues. Trimming pared 3 bases from V and 4 bases from J, leaving 13 bases between. CDR3 protein: CASSFLTGPNQPQHF. CDR3 nucleotide sequence: TGTGCCAGCAGCTTCCTGACAGGCCCTAATCAGCCCCAGCATTTT.

The rearrangement uses TRBV9 and TRBJ2-7; 8 bases match TRBD2. V lost 1 base to trimming and J lost 5 bases; unmatched junction nucleotides: 11. Germline values: CDR1 SGDLS, CDR2 YYNGEE. The CDR3 spans 16 residues. The CDR3 coding sequence is TGTGCCAGCAGCGTAACCCTGGGCGGGGGGTTTGACGAGCAGTACTTC. Translated, it gives CASSVTLGGGFDEQYF.

The chain has TRBV5-1 and TRBJ1-2; D possibly corresponds to TRBD1 (5 bases). Trimming took 2 bases from V and 8 from J, leaving 10 bases between them. The CDR3 has 12 residues. Germline CDR1 and CDR2: SGHRS and YFSETQ. The CDR3 here is CASSLSGEGYTF. The CDR3 bases are TGCGCCAGCAGCTTATCGGGGGAAGGCTACACCTTC.

The chain is built from TRBV19 and TRBJ1-1; 7 bases line up with TRBD1. Trimming at V came to 3 bases and at J to 0 bases, leaving 1 base not matched to a gene. CDR1 is LNHDA, CDR2 SQIVND, per germline (reference sequence). The CDR3 runs 14 residues. In nucleotides, the CDR3 is TGTGCCAGTAGTATCCAGGGGGTGAACACTGAAGCTTTCTTT. Residues: CASSIQGVNTEAFF.

The rearrangement links TRBV6-5 to TRBJ1-5; D unresolved. CDR1 is MNHEY and CDR2 is SVGAGI in the germline V gene. V dropped 0 bases and J dropped 7 bases, with 13 bases sitting between them. The CDR3 length is 15 residues. The CDR3 sequence: CASSYSNPGSQPQHF. The CDR3 region has the DNA TGTGCCAGCAGTTACTCGAATCCGGGGTCGCAGCCCCAGCATTTT.

The chain links TRBV6-2 or TRBV6-3 to TRBJ1-2; no definite D call. CDR1 and CDR2 (germline): MNHEY, SVGEGT. V was trimmed by 2 bases and J by 3 bases, leaving 7 bases between them. The CDR3 runs 13 residues. The CDR3, as DNA: TGTGCCAGCAGTTACGTACCGGACTATGGCTACACCTTC. Protein product: CASSYVPDYGYTF.

The DNA for the CDR3 is TGTGCCAGCAGCCCCCGGACAGGGGCTAACTATGGCTACACCTTC. It encodes CASSPRTGANYGYTF. This sequence joins TRBV9 and TRBJ1-2, with 9 bases fitting TRBD1. The CDR3 runs to 15 residues. Trimming took 4 bases from V and 0 from J; bases not matched to a gene: 4. Germline V gives CDR1 SGDLS, CDR2 YYNGEE.

The gene calls are TRBV19 and TRBJ1-2, with 10 bases that match TRBD1. Per the germline V gene, CDR1 is LNHDA and CDR2 is SQIVND (reference sequence). Losses at the gene ends were 4 bases for V and 4 bases for J; bases not matched to a gene: 9. The CDR3 spans 16 residues. The chain's CDR3 is CASSTTSDRGVYGYTF. The CDR3 nucleotides read TGTGCCAGTAGTACCACATCGGACAGGGGGGTCTATGGCTACACCTTC.